This TCR beta chain was sequenced during a study of shared clonotypes between healthy human individuals. Broader study findings: An anticipated effect of sequencing depth on clonotype sharing among donors was recognized.

A CD45RA+ naive subset and a CD45RA-negative memory subset were split from CD4+ cells. The authors distributed each subset's genomic DNA evenly over several immunoSEQ plates. Clones were sequenced by immunoSEQ multiplex PCR, and TCRdb holds only the in-frame ones, with some missing. The profile covers hundreds of thousands of clones, with 60% to 75% appearing a single time and around 1.8% taken by the ten largest. Trimming took off 3 bases at V and 4 bases at J, with 15 bases between the two ends. Looked up from germline, CDR1 is SGDLS and CDR2 is YYNGEE. This CDR3 spans 15 amino acids. On this clone itself: Its antigen is unknown.

This chain connects TRBV9 to TRBJ2-3, with a tentative D call TRBD2 (5 bases). The origin of this receptor is a woman in her 30s in good health. The source material was memory CD4+ T cells sorted from blood. Indicated subset: CD45RA-negative fraction. The CDR3 protein is CASSARPLGADTQYF. CDR3 DNA: TGTGCCAGCAGCGCCCGCCCACTAGGTGCAGATACGCAGTATTTT.